These 29 T cell receptor beta chains share one sample of origin, sequenced in a study of beta chain features in type 1 diabetes. Investigators reverse transcribed all isolated RNA, so they sequenced expressed TCRB transcripts. Sequenced by immunoSEQ multiplex PCR; TCRdb stores in-frame clones only, minus some. Of a few hundred thousand clones in the sample, 25% to 35% are singletons; the top ten hold 3% to 4%. The sample consisted of central memory CD4+ T cells from blood. The source is a man aged 25-45 years in good health.

This clone was recorded at least ten times. The chain employs TRBV7-2 and TRBJ1-1; the D gene is possibly TRBD1 (5 bases). The V gene's germline CDR1 is SGHTA and CDR2 FQGNSA. The CDR3 covers 12 residues. V lost 5 bases, J lost 8 bases, and 12 bases lay in between. CDR3 in DNA: TGTGCCAGCAGCCCGGGACTCGGCGAAGCTTTCTTT. This sequence encodes CASSPGLGEAFF.

The chain joins TRBV19 to TRBJ1-1, with TRBD1 as a possible D gene (5 bases). The germline gives CDR1 LNHDA, CDR2 SQIVND (reference sequence). V was clipped by 6 bases and J by 1 base, with 12 bases between them. The CDR3 is made up of 14 amino acids. Here the CDR3 reads CASRVAGKNTEAFF. The CDR3 nucleotides read TGTGCCAGTAGGGTGGCAGGGAAGAACACTGAAGCTTTCTTT. Combining the CDR3 with reference TRBV19 and TRBJ1-1 gives the whole variable domain DGGITQSPKYLFRKEGQNVTLSCEQNLNHDAMYWYRQDPGQGLRLIYYSQIVNDFQKGDIAEGYSVSREKKESFPLTVTSAQKNPTAFYLCASRVAGKNTEAFFGQGTRLTVV.

This clone was counted a few times. J is TRBJ2-3 and V is TRBV2; D is undetermined. The J call is doubtful: the DNA matches TRBJ1-5 better. This CDR3 is built from 10 residues. In germline, CDR1 is SNHLY, CDR2 FYNNEI. In DNA, the CDR3 is TGTGCCAGCAAGTTAGATACGCAGCATTTT. Translating gives CASKLDTQHF.

At least ten counts were recorded for this clone. The J gene is TRBJ2-7, the V gene TRBV5-1; 7 positions agree with TRBD2. With 1 base clipped from V and 3 bases from J, the junction kept 7 bases outside the gene matches. This CDR3 region has 15 residues. Germline CDR1 and CDR2: SGHRS and YFSETQ. CDR3 nucleotides: TGCGCCAGCAGCTTGAAATCCAGCGGGATCTACGAGCAGTACTTC. Amino acid sequence: CASSLKSSGIYEQYF.

The rearrangement uses TRBV5-6 and TRBJ2-1; 7 nucleotides line up with TRBD1. Germline assignment: CDR1 SGHDT and CDR2 YYEEEE. CDR3 size: 15 residues. Trimming cost V 2 bases and J 3 bases; bases outside gene matches: 5. As DNA, the CDR3 is TGTGCCAGCAGCTTAGGACAGGCAAACTACAATGAGCAGTTCTTC. Its translation is CASSLGQANYNEQFF.

This clone was observed a handful of times. The chain recombines TRBV29-1 with TRBJ2-7; the match to TRBD1 covers 8 bases. The length of the CDR3 is 14 residues. V lost 0 bases to trimming and J lost 3 bases; unmatched junction nucleotides: 4. Germline CDR1 SQVTM, CDR2 ANQGSEA. CDR3 sequence reads: CSVEEPGGGYEQYF. The CDR3 DNA reads as TGCAGCGTTGAAGAACCAGGGGGCGGCTACGAGCAGTACTTC.

This clone appeared a few times. V and J are TRBV19 and TRBJ2-3; D uncertain. The CDR3 spans 16 residues. With 3 bases removed from V and 4 bases from J, the gap between germline ends came to 17 bases. Germline values: CDR1 LNHDA, CDR2 SQIVND (reference sequence). The CDR3 DNA follows: TGTGCCAGTAGTATCGGGCCCTACCCCGAAGCAGATACGCAGTATTTT. Its translation: CASSIGPYPEADTQYF.

In this sample, this clone turned up many times. The chain couples TRBV4-2 to TRBJ2-1; D perhaps matches TRBD1 (6 bases). This CDR3 is built from 16 residues. V was pared by 3 bases and J by 6 bases, with 18 bases between. Germline V gives CDR1 LGHNA, CDR2 YNFKEQ. CDR3: CASSQGAGPWGNEQFF. The CDR3 DNA is TGTGCCAGCAGCCAGGGGGCCGGCCCGTGGGGCAATGAGCAGTTCTTC.

This clone was counted a few times. The rearrangement joins TRBV5-5 to TRBJ1-4; a possible D gene is TRBD1 (6 bases). CDR3 size: 15 residues. Looked up from germline, CDR1 is SGHKS and CDR2 is YYEKEE (reference sequence). With 4 bases removed from V and 1 base from J, the gap between germline ends came to 11 bases. The CDR3 sequence: CASSPGHQTNEKLFF. The DNA for the CDR3 is TGTGCCAGCAGCCCGGGACACCAAACTAATGAAAAACTGTTTTTT.

The chain has TRBV29-1 and TRBJ2-7; perhaps TRBD2 as D (6 bases). Germline V gives CDR1 SQVTM, CDR2 ANQGSEA. V was trimmed by 6 bases and J by 3 bases, leaving 15 bases between them. The CDR3 spans 13 residues. This CDR3 reads CSVTLSGHYEQYF. CDR3 in DNA: TGCAGCGTAACCCTTAGCGGACACTACGAGCAGTACTTC.

The table lists this clone with a few counts. The chain combines TRBV6-5 with TRBJ2-5; 7 bases map to TRBD1. CDR3 length equals 15 residues. J was trimmed by 2 bases and V by 6 bases; bases with no gene match: 9. The V gene's germline CDR1 is MNHEY and CDR2 SVGAGI. CDR3 DNA: TGTGCCAGCAGCTCGCCCGGGACAGCTCAAGAGACCCAGTACTTC. It specifies CASSSPGTAQETQYF.

The rearrangement joins TRBV30 to TRBJ2-5; no reliable D call. With 0 bases removed from V and 6 bases from J, the gap between germline ends came to 14 bases. The germline V gene encodes CDR1 GTSNPN and CDR2 SVGIG (reference sequence). The CDR3 sequence is 14 residues long. The CDR3 spells CAWSVSEVKKTQYF. The CDR3 DNA is TGTGCCTGGAGTGTATCTGAGGTAAAGAAGACCCAGTACTTC.

The chain employs TRBV2 and TRBJ1-3; the D is unclear. V gave up 4 bases and J gave up 2 bases, with 6 bases separating them. Per germline, CDR1 SNHLY and CDR2 FYNNEI. The CDR3 loop spans 13 amino acids. The chain's CDR3 is CASSGKPGNTIYF. The CDR3 coding sequence is TGTGCCAGCAGTGGGAAACCTGGAAACACCATATATTTT.

This clone was observed a few times. The chain couples TRBV6-1 to TRBJ2-5; D is perhaps TRBD1 (6 bases). The CDR3 sequence is 15 residues long. Looked up from germline, CDR1 is MNHNS and CDR2 is SASEGT. Trimming took 4 bases from V and 5 from J, leaving 17 bases between them. DNA for the CDR3: TGTGCCAGCAGTGCCCGCTCTGGGGGCAGGGAGACCCAGTACTTC. It codes for CASSARSGGRETQYF.

The chain has TRBV5-6 and TRBJ2-5; TRBD1 matches at 12 bases. V shed 3 bases, J shed 4 bases, and the junction held 7 bases outside the gene matches. CDR1 SGHDT and CDR2 YYEEEE come from the germline V gene. There are 16 residues in the CDR3. The CDR3 region has the DNA TGTGCCAGCAGCTGGGGGACAGGGGGCTTGGGAGAGACCCAGTACTTC. It is translated as CASSWGTGGLGETQYF.

Of note for this clone: A far larger clone is just one base off, so this is likely a read error. The rearrangement uses TRBV9 and TRBJ2-1; TRBD2 matches 10 bases. Germline CDR1 reads SGDLS; CDR2 reads YYNGEE. The CDR3 is 17 residues long. CDR3: CARSPREAGGTYNEQFF. The CDR3 DNA is TGTGCCCGCAGCCCCAGGGAAGCGGGGGGGACCTACAATGAGCAGTTCTTC.

This clone has a handful of counts. V usage is TRBV15 and J usage is TRBJ2-5; possibly TRBD2 for D (6 bases). The CDR3 loop spans 14 amino acids. Per the germline V gene, CDR1 is LNHNV and CDR2 is YYDKDF (reference sequence). With 5 bases removed from V and 2 bases from J, the gap between germline ends came to 12 bases. CDR3 in DNA: TGTGCCACCAGCGGGCCGACTAGGCAAGAGACCCAGTACTTC. Its translation is CATSGPTRQETQYF.

The chain couples TRBV6-1 to TRBJ2-3; TRBD2 matches 9 bases. The CDR3 loop spans 14 amino acids. Germline CDR1 is MNHNS and CDR2 is SASEGT. The ends lost 7 bases at V and 2 bases at J; junction bases unmatched: 4. The CDR3 coding sequence is TGTGCCAGCAACCTGGGACTAGCCACAGATACGCAGTATTTT. Its translation is CASNLGLATDTQYF.

V usage is TRBV7-2 and J usage is TRBJ2-3; perhaps TRBD2 as D (6 bases). With 5 bases removed from V and 0 bases from J, the gap between germline ends came to 15 bases. The CDR3 spans 16 residues. CDR1 and CDR2 (germline): SGHTA, FQGNSA. The CDR3 loop reads CASSKEASVSTDTQYF. CDR3 coding DNA: TGTGCCAGCAGCAAAGAGGCTAGCGTGAGCACAGATACGCAGTATTTT. The full variable domain, rest sourced from reference TRBV7-2 and TRBJ2-3, is GAGVSQSPSNKVTEKGKDVELRCDPISGHTALYWYRQSLGQGLEFLIYFQGNSAPDKSGLPSDRFSAERTGGSVSTLTIQRTQQEDSAVYLCASSKEASVSTDTQYFGPGTRLTVL.

This clone was counted between two and nine times. The gene calls are TRBV2 and TRBJ2-5, with 8 bases matching TRBD1. V shed 8 bases and J 2 bases; nucleotides not matched to a gene: 4. Germline assignment: CDR1 SNHLY and CDR2 FYNNEI. The CDR3 has 13 residues. The CDR3, as DNA: TGTGCCAGCCACTGGACAGGGCAAGAGACCCAGTACTTC. This codes for CASHWTGQETQYF.

This clone was seen at least ten times. This chain connects TRBV29-1 to TRBJ2-3; 12 nucleotides align to TRBD2. After removal of 7 bases from V and 5 bases from J, the junction contained 10 bases not matched to a gene. Germline V lookup: CDR1 SQVTM, CDR2 ANQGSEA. The CDR3 is 15 residues long. CDR3 bases: TGCAGCGCCGTCTCTAGCGGGGGGGCCCGAGATACGCAGTATTTT. Amino acid sequence: CSAVSSGGARDTQYF.

V usage is TRBV28 and J usage is TRBJ2-1; 7 nucleotides match TRBD2. V lost 4 bases to trimming and J lost 2 bases; unmatched junction nucleotides: 8. Germline lookup yields CDR1 MDHEN and CDR2 SYDVKM. The CDR3 totals 16 residues. CDR3 nucleotides: TGTGCCAGCAGTTCCTCAGCGGGGTTTGCCTACAATGAGCAGTTCTTC. It encodes CASSSSAGFAYNEQFF.

The chain is built from TRBV7-2 and TRBJ2-1; D possibly corresponds to TRBD2 (6 bases). The germline V and J ends were trimmed by 1 base and 2 bases, with 12 bases remaining between them. Germline lookup yields CDR1 SGHTA and CDR2 FQGNSA. The CDR3 is 16 residues long. The CDR3 region has the DNA TGTGCCAGCAGCTTAGTTGGTAGCGGCCCCTACAATGAGCAGTTCTTC. Translation: CASSLVGSGPYNEQFF.

The rearrangement uses TRBV5-1 and TRBJ2-1; D gene uncertain. Germline loops: CDR1 SGHRS, CDR2 YFSETQ. This CDR3 comprises 15 residues. V was shortened by 0 bases and J by 0 bases, with 7 bases between the two germline ends. The CDR3 is CASSLGSYSYNEQFF. CDR3 nucleotide sequence: TGCGCCAGCAGCTTGGGCAGTTACTCCTACAATGAGCAGTTCTTC.

This clone was seen a handful of times. The rearrangement joins TRBV28 to TRBJ2-5; 8 bases align to TRBD1. The length of the CDR3 is 13 residues. Looked up from germline, CDR1 is MDHEN and CDR2 is SYDVKM. Trimming at V came to 6 bases and at J to 6 bases, leaving 6 bases not matched to a gene. The DNA for the CDR3 is TGTGCCAGCAGCCCCGGACAGGGAAAGACCCAGTACTTC. Its protein is CASSPGQGKTQYF.

This rearrangement joins TRBV7-2 to TRBJ2-3; the match to TRBD1 covers 8 bases. J gave up 3 bases and V 1 base, and 6 bases lay outside the gene matches. CDR1 SGHTA and CDR2 FQGNSA come from the germline V gene. There are 16 residues in the CDR3. The CDR3 loop reads CASSLVARGRTDTQYF. The CDR3 DNA reads TGTGCCAGCAGCTTAGTCGCCAGGGGGCGAACAGATACGCAGTATTTT.

This clone occurred a few times. The V gene is TRBV5-5, the J gene TRBJ2-1; 8 bases agree with TRBD2. The J segment lost 4 bases and the V segment lost 5 bases, leaving 2 bases of the junction unmatched. The CDR3 sequence is 13 residues long. Germline V gives CDR1 SGHKS, CDR2 YYEKEE (reference sequence). Here the CDR3 DNA reads TGTGCCAGCAGTAGCGGGAATTACAATGAGCAGTTCTTC. This sequence encodes CASSSGNYNEQFF.

This chain joins TRBV29-1 and TRBJ2-7, with TRBD2 matching 11 bases. The germline CDR1 and CDR2 sequences are SQVTM and ANQGSEA. V gave up 8 bases and J gave up 5 bases; unmatched junction bases: 8. CDR3 length: 13 residues. CDR3 coding DNA: TGCAGCCCTGGGACTAGCGGTGGTCACGAGCAGTACTTC. Translating it yields CSPGTSGGHEQYF.

The chain carries TRBV7-8 and TRBJ1-4; 10 bases map to TRBD1. After removal of 5 bases from V and 8 bases from J, the junction contained 2 bases not matched to a gene. Germline loops: CDR1 SGHVS, CDR2 FQNEAQ. The CDR3 is 13 amino acids. The CDR3 region has the DNA TGTGCCAGCAGCCAGGACAGGGGGGAAAAACTGTTTTTT. Translation gives CASSQDRGEKLFF. Complete variable domain (other parts from reference TRBV7-8 and TRBJ1-4): GAGVSQSPRYKVAKRGQDVALRCDPISGHVSLFWYQQALGQGPEFLTYFQNEAQLDKSGLPSDRFFAERPEGSVSTLKIQRTQQEDSAVYLCASSQDRGEKLFFGSGTQLSVL.